The next 12 T cell receptor beta chains were all read from a single sample in a study of T cell responses to AZD1222 COVID-19 vaccine. Some clones are missing from TCRdb's copy, which holds only in-frame ones; the method was immunoSEQ multiplex PCR. The sample consists of some 180,000 clones, about nine tenths of them appearing once. The sample was peripheral blood, taken 28 days after the second AZD1222 dose. These receptors were obtained from an adult who received the AZD1222 COVID-19 vaccine.

The gene calls are TRBV7-8 and TRBJ2-7; 7 bases match TRBD1. Germline V CDR1 and CDR2: SGHVS, FQNEAQ. The CDR3 totals 14 residues. With 6 bases clipped from V and 3 bases from J, the junction kept 8 bases outside the gene matches. The CDR3 DNA follows: TGTGCCAGCAGACTCCGAGGGGGCGGCTACGAGCAGTACTTC. This sequence encodes CASRLRGGGYEQYF.

The chain carries TRBV4-1 and TRBJ1-2, with TRBD1 identical over 8 bases. The germline V gene encodes CDR1 MGHRA and CDR2 YSYEKL. The CDR3 is made up of 18 amino acids. V dropped 3 bases and J dropped 2; count of bases not matched to a gene: 14. CDR3 nucleotides: TGCGCCAGCAGCCATAGAGCCAAGACAGGGGCTAACAACTATGGCTACACCTTC. It is translated as CASSHRAKTGANNYGYTF.

This chain connects TRBV7-3 to TRBJ2-1, with D perhaps matching TRBD2 (6 bases). CDR3 size: 15 residues. Germline V gives CDR1 SGHTA, CDR2 FQGTGA. V was trimmed by 5 bases and J by 3 bases, leaving 14 bases between them. The CDR3: CASSPPGSGYNEQFF. CDR3 nucleotide sequence: TGTGCCAGCAGCCCCCCAGGTAGCGGCTACAATGAGCAGTTCTTC.

This clone has a single count. V and J are TRBV10-3 and TRBJ2-1; D is unresolved. The V and J ends lost 6 bases and 5 bases respectively, with 8 bases between them. Germline V lookup: CDR1 ENHRY, CDR2 SYGVKD. CDR3 length: 12 residues. CDR3 nucleotides: TGTGCCATCAGGGAGCGAGACAATGAGCAGTTCTTC. As protein: CAIRERDNEQFF.

V and J are TRBV29-1 and TRBJ2-3, with unresolved D. This CDR3 region has 16 residues. Germline V gives CDR1 SQVTM, CDR2 ANQGSEA. V was trimmed by 3 bases and J by 0 bases, leaving 16 bases between them. The CDR3 coding sequence is TGCAGCGTTGATTCCCGGGTCTTCTCCAGCACAGATACGCAGTATTTT. It translates to CSVDSRVFSSTDTQYF.

The CDR3 sequence: CASTRTLSPTDTQYF. As DNA, the CDR3 is TGTGCCAGCACACGGACACTATCACCTACAGATACGCAGTATTTT. The chain recombines TRBV2 with TRBJ2-3, with a tentative D call TRBD1 (5 bases). Between the trimmed V and J ends, which lost 7 bases and 3 bases, there was a span of 17 bases. CDR3 size: 15 residues. CDR1 is SNHLY, CDR2 FYNNEI, per germline.

The gene calls are TRBV11-3 and TRBJ2-2, with TRBD2 matching over 8 bases. The CDR3 runs to 16 residues. With V trimmed by 5 bases and J by 1 base, 6 bases remained unmatched. Germline CDR1 and CDR2: SGHNT and YENEEA. In DNA, the CDR3 is TGTGCCAGCAGCCCCCGGGGGGGGCAGAACACCGGGGAGCTGTTTTTT. Translating it yields CASSPRGGQNTGELFF. Looking up the rest from reference TRBV11-3 and TRBJ2-2 gives the full variable domain: EAGVVQSPRYKIIEKKQPVAFWCNPISGHNTLYWYLQNLGQGPELLIRYENEEAVDDSQLPKDRFSAERLKGVDSTLKIQPAELGDSAVYLCASSPRGGQNTGELFFGEGSRLTVL.

This chain uses TRBV20-1 with TRBJ1-5, with a possible D match to TRBD1 (5 bases). CDR1 and CDR2 from the germline V gene are DFQATT and SNEGSKA (reference sequence). This CDR3 contains 15 residues. Deletions cut 3 bases from V and 5 bases from J, with 17 bases between. The CDR3 region has the DNA TGCAGTGCTAGTGGGGGAAGTCAGGGCGATCAGCCCCAGCATTTT. Encoded protein: CSASGGSQGDQPQHF.

Here the CDR3 reads CASSYGTVGYEQYF. The CDR3 coding sequence is TGTGCCAGCAGTTACGGGACAGTCGGCTACGAGCAGTACTTC. J is TRBJ2-7 and V is TRBV6-5; 7 bases match TRBD1. The CDR3 covers 14 residues. The trim removed 2 bases at V and 3 bases at J, leaving 4 bases unmatched. The germline CDR1 and CDR2 sequences are MNHEY and SVGAGI.

The chain's CDR3 is CASSYTRTSYPYNEQFF. CDR3 nucleotide sequence: TGTGCCAGCAGTTACACTAGGACTAGCTATCCCTACAATGAGCAGTTCTTC. This sequence joins TRBV6-2 or TRBV6-3 and TRBJ2-1; TRBD2 agrees at 8 bases. The length of the CDR3 is 17 residues. Per germline, CDR1 MNHEY and CDR2 SVGEGT. Unmatched junction bases numbered 8, after V lost 2 bases and J lost 2 bases.

This chain joins TRBV5-1 and TRBJ1-1; 8 nucleotides match TRBD1. The CDR3 has 14 residues. Looked up from germline, CDR1 is SGHRS and CDR2 is YFSETQ. V lost 4 bases and J lost 4; bases outside the gene matches: 6. CDR3 protein: CASSIGQGGTEAFF. CDR3 in DNA: TGCGCCAGCAGCATAGGACAGGGCGGCACTGAAGCTTTCTTT.

The rearrangement links TRBV5-6 to TRBJ1-6; 8 nucleotides match TRBD1. CDR3 length equals 16 residues. CDR1 and CDR2 from the germline V gene are SGHDT and YYEEEE. The trim removed 6 bases at V and 7 bases at J, leaving 12 bases unmatched. This CDR3 reads CASTALTGAPNSPLHF. The CDR3 region has the DNA TGTGCCAGCACCGCATTGACAGGGGCTCCCAATTCACCCCTCCACTTT.